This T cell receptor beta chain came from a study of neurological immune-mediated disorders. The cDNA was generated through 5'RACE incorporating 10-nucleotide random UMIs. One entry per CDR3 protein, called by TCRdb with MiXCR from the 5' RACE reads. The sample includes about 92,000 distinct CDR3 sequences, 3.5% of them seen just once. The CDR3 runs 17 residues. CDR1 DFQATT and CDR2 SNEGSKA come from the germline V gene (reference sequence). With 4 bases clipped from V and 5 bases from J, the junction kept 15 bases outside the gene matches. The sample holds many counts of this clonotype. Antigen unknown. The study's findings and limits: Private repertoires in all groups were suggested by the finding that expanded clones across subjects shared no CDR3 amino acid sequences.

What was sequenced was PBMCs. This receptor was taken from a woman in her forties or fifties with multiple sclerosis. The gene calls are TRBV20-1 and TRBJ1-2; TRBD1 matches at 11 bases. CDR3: CSATNGGQGAGWYGYTF. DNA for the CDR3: TGCAGTGCTACCAATGGAGGACAGGGGGCGGGGTGGTATGGCTACACCTTC.